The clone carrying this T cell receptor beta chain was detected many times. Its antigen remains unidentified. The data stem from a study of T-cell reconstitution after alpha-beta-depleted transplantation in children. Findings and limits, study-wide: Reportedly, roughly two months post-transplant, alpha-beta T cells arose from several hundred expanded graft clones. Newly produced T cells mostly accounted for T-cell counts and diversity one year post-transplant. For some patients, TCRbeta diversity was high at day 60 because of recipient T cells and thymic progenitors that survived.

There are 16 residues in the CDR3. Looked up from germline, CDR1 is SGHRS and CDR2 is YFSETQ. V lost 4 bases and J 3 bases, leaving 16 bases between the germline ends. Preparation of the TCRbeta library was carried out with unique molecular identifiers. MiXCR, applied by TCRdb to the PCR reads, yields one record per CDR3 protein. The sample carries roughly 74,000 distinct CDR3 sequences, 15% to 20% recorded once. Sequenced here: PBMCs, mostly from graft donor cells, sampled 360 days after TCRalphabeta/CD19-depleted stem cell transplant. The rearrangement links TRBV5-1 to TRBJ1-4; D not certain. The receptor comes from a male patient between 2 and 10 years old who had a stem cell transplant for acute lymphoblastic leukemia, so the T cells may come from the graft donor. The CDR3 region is CASSPRTTSPNEKLFF. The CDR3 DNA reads TGCGCCAGCAGCCCAAGGACTACATCACCTAATGAAAAACTGTTTTTT. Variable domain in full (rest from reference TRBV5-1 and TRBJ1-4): KAGVTQTPRYLIKTRGQQVTLSCSPISGHRSVSWYQQTPGQGLQFLFEYFSETQRNKGNFPGRFSGRQFSNSRSEMNVSTLELGDSALYLCASSPRTTSPNEKLFFGSGTQLSVL.